This TCR beta chain was captured in a study of blood T cell repertoires in COVID-19. Assay used: immunoSEQ multiplex PCR; TCRdb lists only in-frame clones, some missing. The sample has about 88,000 clones, roughly 90% seen once; the top ten hold about 1.8%. After removal of 6 bases from V and 15 bases from J, the junction contained 10 bases not matched to a gene. The CDR3 extends over 12 amino acids. The genes are TRBV12-3 or TRBV12-4 and TRBJ2-1; 8 bases are a match to TRBD2. This clonotype was sampled from a man in his sixties with acute or convalescent COVID-19. Specimen: peripheral blood. CDR3 loop: CASSLGRAGSFF. The CDR3, as DNA: TGTGCCAGCAGCCTCGGGAGGGCGGGTTCGTTCTTC.